Listed here are 6 T cell receptor beta chains from one sample, sequenced in a study of blood T cell repertoires in COVID-19. Using immunoSEQ multiplex PCR, the repertoire was profiled, and TCRdb retains in-frame clones only, with some absent. Among 300,000 or so clones listed, around 87% were seen once. Sequenced input: peripheral blood. Receptor source: a man between 65 and 79 years old with acute or convalescent COVID-19.

The chain links TRBV11-2 to TRBJ1-1; D gene uncertain. Germline-derived CDR1 and CDR2 are SGHAT and FQNNGV. Trimming removed 5 bases at V and 2 bases at J, with 12 bases between. The CDR3 covers 14 residues. The CDR3: CASSPTNFNTEAFF. The CDR3 DNA sequence: TGTGCCAGCAGCCCTACTAATTTCAACACTGAAGCTTTCTTT.

This sequence joins TRBV19 and TRBJ1-3; 11 bases fit TRBD1. The V and J ends lost 10 bases and 7 bases, in that order; junction bases with no gene match: 9. CDR3 length: 14 residues. Germline V gives CDR1 LNHDA, CDR2 SQIVND (reference sequence). The CDR3 coding sequence is TGTGCCACAACAATCGGACAGGGGGCGAACACCATATATTTT. Its protein product is CATTIGQGANTIYF. Based on the CDR3 plus reference TRBV19 and TRBJ1-3, the full variable domain is DGGITQSPKYLFRKEGQNVTLSCEQNLNHDAMYWYRQDPGQGLRLIYYSQIVNDFQKGDIAEGYSVSREKKESFPLTVTSAQKNPTAFYLCATTIGQGANTIYFGEGSWLTVV.

J is TRBJ1-3 and V is TRBV29-1; D unresolved. Trimming left V 4 bases short and J 4 bases short, with 20 bases between. Germline assignment: CDR1 SQVTM and CDR2 ANQGSEA. The CDR3 contains 16 residues. CDR3 protein: CSVARRPEDSGNTIYF. The CDR3 region has the DNA TGCAGCGTTGCTAGAAGACCTGAGGACTCAGGAAACACCATATATTTT.

In its sample, this clone was seen a few times. The rearrangement links TRBV6-5 to TRBJ2-7; maybe TRBD2 (6 bases). This CDR3 is built from 13 residues. Trimming removed 6 bases from V and 3 bases from J, with 12 bases in between. Per the germline V gene, CDR1 is MNHEY and CDR2 is SVGAGI. The CDR3 DNA reads as TGTGCCAGCAGCCGGGGGTTTTTCTACGAGCAGTACTTC. Translated: CASSRGFFYEQYF.

This rearrangement joins TRBV4-3 to TRBJ2-2; no reliable D call. V shed 0 bases and J shed 3 bases, with 11 bases lying between them. The CDR3 consists of 16 residues. The germline CDR1 and CDR2 sequences are LGHNA and YSLEER. CDR3 nucleotides: TGCGCCAGCAGCCAAGAAGCGCGGCACTACACCGGGGAGCTGTTTTTT. This gives the protein CASSQEARHYTGELFF.

This sequence joins TRBV25-1 and TRBJ2-3, with 9 bases that match TRBD2. CDR1 and CDR2 (germline): MGHDK, SYGVNS. J lost 3 bases, V lost 2 bases, and 6 bases had no gene match. There are 16 residues in the CDR3. The CDR3 is CASSETFSGSTDTQYF. The CDR3 DNA follows: TGTGCCAGCAGTGAAACGTTTAGCGGGAGTACAGATACGCAGTATTTT.